A selection of T cell receptor beta chains follows, all from one sample in a study of T-cell reconstitution after alpha-beta-depleted transplantation in children. TCRdb itself ran the PCR reads through MiXCR, one entry per CDR3 protein. The sample has some 43,000 distinct CDR3 sequences; 9.2% are singletons. Source: PBMCs, mostly from graft donor cells, taken 60 days after TCRalphabeta/CD19-depleted stem cell transplant. All receptors derive from a male patient between 2 and 15 years old who had a stem cell transplant for chronic granulomatous disease, so the T cells may come from the graft donor. Each CDR3 is given with its conserved first and last residue. A D gene is named only where the DNA matches it firmly. Clone size is given for some rows only: seen once, a few or many times, or a class if the clone is expanded.

TRBD2,TRBJ2-1,many,TRBV7-2,CASSLRTSGMSF,TGTGCCAGCAGCTTACGTACTAGCGGGATGTCCTTC
TRBD1,TRBJ2-1,many,TRBV2,CASRKMRSGGAYNEQFF,TGTGCCAGCAGGAAAATGAGGTCAGGGGGCGCGTACAATGAGCAGTTCTTC
TRBD1,TRBJ2-2,many,TRBV3-1,CASSSTGGNTGELFF,TGTGCCAGCAGCTCCACAGGGGGCAACACCGGGGAGCTGTTTTTT
TRBD2,TRBJ2-5,NA,TRBV6-2/TRBV6-3,CASRRTSVETQYF,TGTGCCAGCAGAAGGACTAGCGTGGAGACCCAGTACTTC
NA,TRBJ2-7,NA,TRBV20-1,CSAGISYEQYF,TGCAGTGCAGGGATCTCCTACGAGCAGTACTTC
NA,TRBJ2-7,many,TRBV6-2/TRBV6-3,CASSVAAPYEQYF,TGTGCCAGCAGCGTAGCGGCCCCCTACGAGCAGTACTTC
TRBD2,TRBJ2-7,NA,TRBV20-1,CSAAGGYEQYF,TGCAGTGCGGCGGGAGGGTACGAGCAGTACTTC
NA,TRBJ2-2,NA,TRBV7-3,CASSLGIGLSTGELFF,TGTGCCAGCAGCTTAGGGATAGGGTTAAGCACCGGGGAGCTGTTTTTT
NA,TRBJ1-5,NA,TRBV25-1,CASSEGRHLNQPQHF,TGTGCCAGCAGTGAAGGTCGACATCTTAATCAGCCCCAGCATTTT
NA,TRBJ2-7,few,TRBV29-1,CSVVEVEQYF,TGCAGCGTTGTCGAGGTTGAGCAGTACTTC
NA,TRBJ2-1,many,TRBV4-1,CASSQVPGFSPHEQFF,TGCGCCAGCAGCCAAGTGCCGGGATTTAGTCCCCATGAGCAGTTCTTC
TRBD2,TRBJ2-5,many,TRBV7-9,CASSPGTSSRTQYF,TGTGCCAGCAGCCCGGGGACTAGCTCCCGGACCCAGTACTTC
TRBD2,TRBJ2-2,many,TRBV20-1,CSARDGGLANTGELFF,TGCAGTGCTAGAGACGGGGGACTAGCGAACACCGGGGAGCTGTTTTTT
TRBD1,TRBJ2-1,large,TRBV29-1,CSVEDGGQKPNEQFF,TGCAGCGTTGAAGATGGGGGACAGAAACCAAATGAGCAGTTCTTC
NA,TRBJ1-1,many,TRBV7-8,CASSLGRVGTEAFF,TGTGCCAGCAGCTTAGGCAGGGTGGGCACTGAAGCTTTCTTT
NA,TRBJ2-3,NA,TRBV7-9,CASAPTDTQYF,TGTGCCAGCGCCCCCACAGATACGCAGTATTTT